This TCR beta chain was retrieved from a study of T cell responses to AZD1222 COVID-19 vaccine (dated by TCRdb to 2020 to 2023). Notes on the research overall: AZD1222 recipients given second doses at about 4 weeks or at about 12 weeks were pooled, since spike-specific TCR depth and breadth were not found to differ between the two schedules. TCR sequencing was performed for about 240 trial participants, of whom around 200 were given two doses of AZD1222 and around 25 were given two doses of MenACWY control vaccine. Trial participants were enrolled into age subgroups of 18-55, 56-69 and 70-plus years, which contained around 150, 28 and 57 TCR-sequenced participants, respectively. General study outcomes and caveats: Conclusions about previously exposed vaccinees are limited because only 5 or 6 AZD1222 recipients were SARS-CoV-2 seropositive at baseline. Participants were mostly white British, with more females than males. The authors suggested clonal diversity may have been underestimated. Because no day 14 peak-response samples were available, repertoires were characterized only after the peak T cell response. Nearly half of unique spike-specific TCRs reportedly recognized epitopes outside regions mutated in the B.1.351 and B.1.1.7 variants. Spike-specific TCR breadth and depth rose significantly after two AZD1222 doses compared with day 0 and with MenACWY recipients. The vaccine-associated CD4 TCRs covered the entire spike protein, and the dominant responses fell in regions 160-218 and 743-854. The 56-69-year group was small, and its depth increase did not reach significance, likely because of low power.

The CDR3 regions of human TCRbeta chains were analyzed by immunosequencing. Per the authors' processing: TCRs in the repertoires were compared against a reference library of SARS-CoV-2-specific TCRs that had been generated with the MIRA antigen-specificity platform. Breadth meant the fraction of unique TCRs that were SARS-CoV-2-associated, whereas depth meant the fraction of total T cells that were SARS-CoV-2-associated. Using the MIRA data, each spike-specific TCR was assigned both to the spike region to which the TCR was reactive and to a CD4 or CD8 class. Log10-transformed breadth and depth values were compared by one-way ANOVA with Sidak's multiple comparisons tests. TCRdb limited this immuneACCESS table to in-frame rearrangements with V and J called. A share of clones is missing; checked studies link under half to unresolved V genes, and the rest is unexplained. That table is the source of V, J and clone size, and D and trimming were worked out from the DNA. The sample table shows 150,000 to 200,000 clones, and 80% to 90% are seen once. About 7.2% of the sample belongs to the ten largest clones.

Notes on this clone: Its antigen is unknown. Base qualities are not recorded, but no much larger clone differs from it by a single base.

The time point label corresponds to: baseline before first vaccination. Vaccinee samples came from UK trials COV001 and COV002, including a single-blind randomized controlled phase 2/3 trial of AZD1222 (ChAdOx1 nCoV-19) in healthy adults. For TCRbeta chain sequencing, PBMC samples were collected from trial participants at day 0 and at day 28 after the second dose. The receptor comes from an adult in good health. This specimen consisted of peripheral blood, obtained on day 0 of AZD1222 vaccination.

The nucleotides read TGTGCCTGGACGCCGACAGGGGTCTCGAACACTGAAGCTTTCTTT. Its protein is CAWTPTGVSNTEAFF. The chain uses TRBV30 and TRBJ1-1, with 8 central nucleotides matching TRBD1. From the cysteine through the phenylalanine, the CDR3 covers 15 amino acids. Of the read, only the CDR3 DNA is kept; its 45 bases are in frame from base 1. The germline V gene encodes CDR1 GTSNPN and CDR2 SVGIG (reference sequence). Compared with germline, V lacks 4 bases and J lacks 1 base; bases without a gene match: 8.